The TCR beta chain under discussion was sequenced for a study of patients and donors after allogeneic stem cell transplantation. In TCRdb, the RT-PCR reads were re-called with MiXCR into one record per CDR3 protein. Among around 200,000 distinct CDR3 sequences, roughly two fifths were seen once, and the ten largest hold around 10%. This CDR3 has 17 residues. Germline values: CDR1 SGHAT, CDR2 FQDESV (reference sequence). Trimming took off 5 bases at V and 0 bases at J, with 18 bases between the two ends. This sequence originates from a human donor who was either an allogeneic HSCT recipient or a stem cell or donor lymphocyte infusion donor (not recorded which). It is not recorded whose cells these are; they may come from a transplant donor. The sequenced sample consisted of blood, either unsorted or a sorted T cell fraction (not recorded which). The V and J genes are TRBV11-1 and TRBJ2-3; D is perhaps TRBD2 (6 bases). The CDR3 sequence: CASSPAGGVSSTDTQYF. The CDR3 coding sequence is TGTGCCAGCAGCCCAGCGGGCGGGGTTTCTAGCACAGATACGCAGTATTTT.